This T cell receptor beta chain was obtained from a study of cytomegalovirus exposure and HLA in healthy donors. It was with 60 Vbeta and 13 Jbeta primers that the PCR ran. Measured with immunoSEQ multiplex PCR; TCRdb has only the in-frame clones, and not every one. The sample lists tens of thousands of clones; less than 85% were seen once. Germline values: CDR1 MDHEN, CDR2 SYDVKM. This CDR3 spans 14 amino acids. V dropped 3 bases and J dropped 7; count of bases not matched to a gene: 8. Sequencing was performed on PBMCs. This receptor was identified in a man between 18 and 29 years old in good health and CMV-seronegative. The chain is built from TRBV28 and TRBJ1-2; 7 bases agree with TRBD1. The CDR3 DNA sequence: TGTGCCAGCAGTTTTCCACTGACAGGGCTTGGCTACACCTTC. Protein product: CASSFPLTGLGYTF.